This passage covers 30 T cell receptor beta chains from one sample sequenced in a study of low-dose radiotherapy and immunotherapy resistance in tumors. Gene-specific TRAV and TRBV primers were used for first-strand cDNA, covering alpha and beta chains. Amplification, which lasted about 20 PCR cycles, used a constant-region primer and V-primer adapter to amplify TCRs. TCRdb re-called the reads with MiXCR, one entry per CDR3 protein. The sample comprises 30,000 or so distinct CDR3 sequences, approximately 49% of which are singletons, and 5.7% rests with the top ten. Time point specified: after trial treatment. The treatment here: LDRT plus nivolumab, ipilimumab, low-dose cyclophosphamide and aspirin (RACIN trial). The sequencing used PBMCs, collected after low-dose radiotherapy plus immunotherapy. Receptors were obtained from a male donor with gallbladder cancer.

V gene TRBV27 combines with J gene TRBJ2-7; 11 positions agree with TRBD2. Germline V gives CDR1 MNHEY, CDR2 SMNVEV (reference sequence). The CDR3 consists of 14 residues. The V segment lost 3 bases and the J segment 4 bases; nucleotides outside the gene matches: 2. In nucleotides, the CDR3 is TGTGCCAGCAGTTTTAGCGGGAGGGCTTACGAGCAGTACTTC. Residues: CASSFSGRAYEQYF.

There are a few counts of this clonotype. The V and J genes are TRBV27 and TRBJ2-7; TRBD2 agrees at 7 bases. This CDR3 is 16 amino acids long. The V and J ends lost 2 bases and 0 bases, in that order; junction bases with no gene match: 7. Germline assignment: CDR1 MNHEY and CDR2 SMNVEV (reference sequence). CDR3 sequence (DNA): TGTGCCAGCAGTTTAACCCTAGCGGCAGGCTCCTACGAGCAGTACTTC. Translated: CASSLTLAAGSYEQYF.

Written as DNA, the CDR3 is TGTGCCAGCAGCTTCGGGTTTACCCTGGATGGCTACACCTTC. It translates to CASSFGFTLDGYTF. The chain is built from TRBV3-1 and TRBJ1-2; D not resolved. V lost 5 bases, J lost 6 bases, and 16 bases lay in between. Germline V gene data show CDR1 as LGHDT and CDR2 as YNNKEL (reference sequence). The CDR3 has 14 amino acids.

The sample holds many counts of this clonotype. The CDR3 loop reads CAISDPLEGIDEQYF. DNA for the CDR3: TGTGCCATCAGTGATCCCCTCGAAGGAATCGACGAGCAGTACTTC. The V gene is TRBV10-3, the J gene TRBJ2-7; D uncertain. The germline V gene has CDR1 ENHRY and CDR2 SYGVKD. The V gene lost 3 bases and the J gene lost 5 bases, with 17 bases spanning the gap. The CDR3 is 15 amino acids.

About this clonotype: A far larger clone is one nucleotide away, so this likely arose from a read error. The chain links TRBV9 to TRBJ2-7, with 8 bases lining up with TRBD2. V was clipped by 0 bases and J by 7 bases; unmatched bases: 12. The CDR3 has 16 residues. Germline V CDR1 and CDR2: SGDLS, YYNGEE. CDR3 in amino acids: CASSVGSLAGWNEQYF. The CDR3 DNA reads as TGTGCCAGCAGCGTAGGGTCTCTAGCGGGCTGGAATGAGCAGTACTTC.

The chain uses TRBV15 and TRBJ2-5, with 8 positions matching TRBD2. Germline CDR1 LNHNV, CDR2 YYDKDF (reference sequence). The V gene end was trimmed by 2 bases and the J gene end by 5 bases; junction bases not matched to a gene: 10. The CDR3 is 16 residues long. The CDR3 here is CATSRPGLGIVETQYF. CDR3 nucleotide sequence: TGTGCCACCAGCAGACCGGGACTAGGGATCGTGGAGACCCAGTACTTC.

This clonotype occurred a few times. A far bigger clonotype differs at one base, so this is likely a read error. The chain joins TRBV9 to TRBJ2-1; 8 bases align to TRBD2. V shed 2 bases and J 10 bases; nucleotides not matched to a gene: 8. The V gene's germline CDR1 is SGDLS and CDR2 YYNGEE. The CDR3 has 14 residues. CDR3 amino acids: CASSVQTSGYEQFF. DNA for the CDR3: TGTGCCAGCAGCGTCCAAACTAGCGGTTACGAGCAGTTCTTC.

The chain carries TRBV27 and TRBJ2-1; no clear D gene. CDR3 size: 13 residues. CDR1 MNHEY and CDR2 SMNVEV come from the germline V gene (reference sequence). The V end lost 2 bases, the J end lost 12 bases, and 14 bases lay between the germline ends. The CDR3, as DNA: TGTGCCAGCAGTTTAGAGCCCCTTCAAAGGCAGTTCTTC. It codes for CASSLEPLQRQFF.

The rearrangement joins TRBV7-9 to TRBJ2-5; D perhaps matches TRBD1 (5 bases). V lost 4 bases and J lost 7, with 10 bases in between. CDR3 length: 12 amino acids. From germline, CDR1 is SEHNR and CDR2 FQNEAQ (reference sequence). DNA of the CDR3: TGTGCCAGCAGCTCCGCGCAGGGGACCCAGTACTTC. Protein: CASSSAQGTQYF.

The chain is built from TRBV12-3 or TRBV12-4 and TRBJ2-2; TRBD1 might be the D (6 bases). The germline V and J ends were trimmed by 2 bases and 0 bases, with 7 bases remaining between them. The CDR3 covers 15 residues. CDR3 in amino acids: CASSLTGSNTGELFF. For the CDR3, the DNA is TGTGCCAGCAGTTTAACAGGGTCGAACACCGGGGAGCTGTTTTTT.

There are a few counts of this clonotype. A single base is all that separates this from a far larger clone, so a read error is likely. The CDR3 spells CATSPGTGSFEQFF. Written as DNA, the CDR3 is TGTGCCACCAGTCCAGGGACAGGGAGTTTCGAGCAGTTCTTC. V gene TRBV24-1 combines with J gene TRBJ2-1, with 9 bases identical to TRBD1. CDR3 size: 14 residues. Per germline, CDR1 KGHDR and CDR2 SFDVKD. V lost 6 bases to trimming and J lost 10 bases; unmatched junction nucleotides: 9.

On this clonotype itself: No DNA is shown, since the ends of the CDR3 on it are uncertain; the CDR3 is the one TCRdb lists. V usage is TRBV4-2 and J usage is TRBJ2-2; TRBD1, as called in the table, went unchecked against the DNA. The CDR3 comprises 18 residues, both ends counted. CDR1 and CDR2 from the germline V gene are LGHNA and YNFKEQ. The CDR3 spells CASSQETGANTGELFFFF.

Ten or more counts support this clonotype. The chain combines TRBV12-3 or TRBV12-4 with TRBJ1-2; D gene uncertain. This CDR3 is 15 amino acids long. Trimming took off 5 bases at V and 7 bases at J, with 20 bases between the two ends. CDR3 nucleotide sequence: TGTGCCAGCAGTACCGCCGGGGAGGCAAGCTCTGGCTACACCTTC. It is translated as CASSTAGEASSGYTF.

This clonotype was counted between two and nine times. CDR3 residues: CASSTRSLVYEQYF. The CDR3 DNA follows: TGTGCCAGTAGCACCCGATCACTAGTCTACGAGCAGTACTTC. The chain recombines TRBV19 with TRBJ2-7; maybe TRBD2 (5 bases). There are 14 residues in the CDR3. Germline lookup yields CDR1 LNHDA and CDR2 SQIVND (reference sequence). Trimming pared 6 bases from V and 3 bases from J, leaving 15 bases between.

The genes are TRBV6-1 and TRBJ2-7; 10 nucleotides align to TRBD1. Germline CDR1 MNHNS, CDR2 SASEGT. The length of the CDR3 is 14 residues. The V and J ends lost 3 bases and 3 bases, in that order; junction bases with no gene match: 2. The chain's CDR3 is CASSETGGFYEQYF. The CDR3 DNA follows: TGTGCCAGCAGTGAGACAGGGGGCTTCTACGAGCAGTACTTC.

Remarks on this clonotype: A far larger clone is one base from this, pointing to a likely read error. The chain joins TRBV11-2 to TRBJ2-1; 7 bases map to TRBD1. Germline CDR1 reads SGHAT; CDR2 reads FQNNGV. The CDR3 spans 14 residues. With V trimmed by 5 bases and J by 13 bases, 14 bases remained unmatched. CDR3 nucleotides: TGTGCCAGCAGCCCGGGACAGAGTCAAGAGACCCAGTTCTTC. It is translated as CASSPGQSQETQFF.

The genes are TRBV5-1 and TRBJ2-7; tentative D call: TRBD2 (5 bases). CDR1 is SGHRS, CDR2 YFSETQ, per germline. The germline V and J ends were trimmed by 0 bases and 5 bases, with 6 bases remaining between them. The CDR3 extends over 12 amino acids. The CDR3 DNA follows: TGCGCCAGCAGCTTGGGACTAAACGAGCAGTACTTC. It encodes CASSLGLNEQYF.

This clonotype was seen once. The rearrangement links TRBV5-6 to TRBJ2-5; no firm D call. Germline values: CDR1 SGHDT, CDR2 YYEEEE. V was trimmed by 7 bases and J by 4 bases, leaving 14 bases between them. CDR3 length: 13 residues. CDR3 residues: CASHLTSGETQYF. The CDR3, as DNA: TGTGCCAGCCACCTTACGTCTGGAGAGACCCAGTACTTC.

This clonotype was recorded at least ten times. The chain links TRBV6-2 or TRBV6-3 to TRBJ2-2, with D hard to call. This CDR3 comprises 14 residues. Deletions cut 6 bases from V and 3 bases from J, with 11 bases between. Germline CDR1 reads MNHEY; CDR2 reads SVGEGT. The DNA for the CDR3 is TGTGCCAGCAGAGGACCCGCGGACACCGGGGAGCTGTTTTTT. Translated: CASRGPADTGELFF.

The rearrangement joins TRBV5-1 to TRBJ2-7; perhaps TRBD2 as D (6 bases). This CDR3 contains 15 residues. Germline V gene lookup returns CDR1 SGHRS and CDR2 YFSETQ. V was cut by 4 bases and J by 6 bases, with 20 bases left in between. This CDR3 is CASSDPGTAKGEQYF. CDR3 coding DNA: TGCGCCAGCAGCGACCCCGGGACTGCTAAAGGCGAGCAGTACTTC.

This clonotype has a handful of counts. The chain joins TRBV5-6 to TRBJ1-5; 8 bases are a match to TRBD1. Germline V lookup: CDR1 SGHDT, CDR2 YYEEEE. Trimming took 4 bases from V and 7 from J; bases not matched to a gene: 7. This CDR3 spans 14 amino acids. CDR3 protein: CASSPGTGQQPQHF. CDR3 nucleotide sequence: TGTGCCAGCAGCCCGGGGACAGGCCAACAGCCCCAGCATTTT.

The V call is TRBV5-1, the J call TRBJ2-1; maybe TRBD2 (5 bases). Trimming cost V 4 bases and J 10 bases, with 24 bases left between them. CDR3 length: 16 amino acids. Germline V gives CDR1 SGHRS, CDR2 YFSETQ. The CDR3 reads CASSLTPWTGSYEQFF. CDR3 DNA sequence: TGCGCCAGCAGCCTAACACCATGGACTGGTTCCTACGAGCAGTTCTTC.

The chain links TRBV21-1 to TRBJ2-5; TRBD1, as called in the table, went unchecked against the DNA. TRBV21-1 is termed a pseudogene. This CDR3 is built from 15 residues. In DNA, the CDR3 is TGTGCCAGCAGCAAATCAAGGGACCCTCAAGAGACCCAGTACTTC. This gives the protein CASSKSRDPQETQYF.

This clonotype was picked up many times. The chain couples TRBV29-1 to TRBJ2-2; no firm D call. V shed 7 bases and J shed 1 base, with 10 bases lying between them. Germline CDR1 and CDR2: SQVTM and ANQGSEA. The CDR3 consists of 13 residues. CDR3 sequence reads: CSGRTMNTGELFF. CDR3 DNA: TGCAGCGGCCGTACTATGAACACCGGGGAGCTGTTTTTT.

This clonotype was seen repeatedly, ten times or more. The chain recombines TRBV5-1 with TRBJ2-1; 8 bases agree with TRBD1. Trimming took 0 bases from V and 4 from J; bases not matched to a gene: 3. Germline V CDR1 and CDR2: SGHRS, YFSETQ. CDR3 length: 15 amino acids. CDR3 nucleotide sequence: TGCGCCAGCAGCTTGGGAGGACAGGGATACAATGAGCAGTTCTTC. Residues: CASSLGGQGYNEQFF.

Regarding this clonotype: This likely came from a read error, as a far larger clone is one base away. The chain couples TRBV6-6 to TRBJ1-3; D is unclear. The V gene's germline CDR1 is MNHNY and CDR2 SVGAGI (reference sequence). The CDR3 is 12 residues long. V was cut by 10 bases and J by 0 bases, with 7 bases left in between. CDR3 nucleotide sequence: TGTGCCACCTCGATCTCTGGAAACACCATATATTTT. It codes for CATSISGNTIYF.

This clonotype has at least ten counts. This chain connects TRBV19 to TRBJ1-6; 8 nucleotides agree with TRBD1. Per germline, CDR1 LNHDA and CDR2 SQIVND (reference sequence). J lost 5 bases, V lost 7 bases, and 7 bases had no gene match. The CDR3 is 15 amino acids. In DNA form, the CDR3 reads TGTGCCAGTAACCCGGACAGGGCAGATAATTCACCCCTCCACTTT. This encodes CASNPDRADNSPLHF. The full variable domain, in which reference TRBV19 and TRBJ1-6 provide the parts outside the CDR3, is DGGITQSPKYLFRKEGQNVTLSCEQNLNHDAMYWYRQDPGQGLRLIYYSQIVNDFQKGDIAEGYSVSREKKESFPLTVTSAQKNPTAFYLCASNPDRADNSPLHFGNGTRLTVT.

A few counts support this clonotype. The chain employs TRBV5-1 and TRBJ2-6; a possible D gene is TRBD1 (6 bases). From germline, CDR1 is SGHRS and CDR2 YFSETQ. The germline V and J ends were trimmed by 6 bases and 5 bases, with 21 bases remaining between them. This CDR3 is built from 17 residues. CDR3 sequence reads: CASNGQPLGERANVLTF. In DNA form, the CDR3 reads TGCGCCAGCAACGGACAGCCCTTAGGCGAGAGGGCCAACGTCCTGACTTTC.

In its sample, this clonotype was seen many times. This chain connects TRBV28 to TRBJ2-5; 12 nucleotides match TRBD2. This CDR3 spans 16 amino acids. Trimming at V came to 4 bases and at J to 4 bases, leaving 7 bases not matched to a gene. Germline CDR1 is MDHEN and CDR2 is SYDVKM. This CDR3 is CASSSILGLAGETQYF. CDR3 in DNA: TGTGCCAGCAGTTCCATCCTGGGACTAGCGGGAGAGACCCAGTACTTC. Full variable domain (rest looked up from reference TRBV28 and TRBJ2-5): DVKVTQSSRYLVKRTGEKVFLECVQDMDHENMFWYRQDPGLGLRLIYFSYDVKMKEKGDIPEGYSVSREKKERFSLILESASTNQTSMYLCASSSILGLAGETQYFGPGTRLLVL.

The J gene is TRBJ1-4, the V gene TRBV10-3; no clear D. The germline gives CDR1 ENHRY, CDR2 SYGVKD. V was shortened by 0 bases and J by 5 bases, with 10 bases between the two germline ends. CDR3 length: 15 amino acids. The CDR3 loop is CAISESAKENEKLFF. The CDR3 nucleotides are TGTGCCATCAGTGAGTCGGCAAAAGAAAATGAAAAACTGTTTTTT.